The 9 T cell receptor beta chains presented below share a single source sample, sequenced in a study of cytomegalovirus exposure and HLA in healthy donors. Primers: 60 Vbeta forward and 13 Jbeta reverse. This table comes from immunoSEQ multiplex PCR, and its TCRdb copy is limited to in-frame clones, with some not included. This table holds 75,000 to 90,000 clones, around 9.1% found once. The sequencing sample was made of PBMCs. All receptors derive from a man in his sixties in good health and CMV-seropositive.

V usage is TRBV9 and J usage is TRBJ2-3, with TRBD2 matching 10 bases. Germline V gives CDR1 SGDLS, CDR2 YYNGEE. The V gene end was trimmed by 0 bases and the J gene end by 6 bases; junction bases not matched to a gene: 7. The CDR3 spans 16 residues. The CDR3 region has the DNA TGTGCCAGCAGCGTAGAGCGGGGGGGCTCTGCCGATACGCAGTATTTT. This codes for CASSVERGGSADTQYF.

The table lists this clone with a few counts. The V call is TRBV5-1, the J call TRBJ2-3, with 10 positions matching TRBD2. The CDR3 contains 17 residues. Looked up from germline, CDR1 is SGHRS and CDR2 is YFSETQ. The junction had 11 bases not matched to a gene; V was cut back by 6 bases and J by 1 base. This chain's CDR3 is CASTVSGGAPRTDTQYF. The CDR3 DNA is TGCGCCAGCACGGTCAGCGGGGGGGCTCCCCGCACAGATACGCAGTATTTT.

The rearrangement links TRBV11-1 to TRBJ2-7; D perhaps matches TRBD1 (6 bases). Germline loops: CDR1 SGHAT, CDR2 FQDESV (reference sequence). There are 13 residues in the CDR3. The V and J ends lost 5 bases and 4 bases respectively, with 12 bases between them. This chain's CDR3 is CASSKGTQYEQYF. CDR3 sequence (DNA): TGTGCCAGCAGCAAAGGGACACAGTACGAGCAGTACTTC.

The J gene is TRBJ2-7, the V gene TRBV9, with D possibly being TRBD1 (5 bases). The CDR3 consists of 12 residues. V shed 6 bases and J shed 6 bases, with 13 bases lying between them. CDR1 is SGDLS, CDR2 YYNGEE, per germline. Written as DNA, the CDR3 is TGTGCCAGCACCGTGGGTAGGGGCGAGCAGTACGTC. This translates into CASTVGRGEQYV.

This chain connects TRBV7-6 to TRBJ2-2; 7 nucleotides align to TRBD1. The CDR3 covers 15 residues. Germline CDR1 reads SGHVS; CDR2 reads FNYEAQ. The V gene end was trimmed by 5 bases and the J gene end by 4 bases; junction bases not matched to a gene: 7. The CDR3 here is CASSPKTGSTGELFF. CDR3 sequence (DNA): TGTGCCAGCAGCCCCAAGACAGGGTCCACCGGGGAGCTGTTTTTT.

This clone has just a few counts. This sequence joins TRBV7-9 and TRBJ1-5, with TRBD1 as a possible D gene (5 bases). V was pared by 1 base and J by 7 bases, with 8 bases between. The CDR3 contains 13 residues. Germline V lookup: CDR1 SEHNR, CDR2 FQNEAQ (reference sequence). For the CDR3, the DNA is TGTGCCAGCAGCTTAGAGGGGAAGCAGCCCCAGCATTTT. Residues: CASSLEGKQPQHF.

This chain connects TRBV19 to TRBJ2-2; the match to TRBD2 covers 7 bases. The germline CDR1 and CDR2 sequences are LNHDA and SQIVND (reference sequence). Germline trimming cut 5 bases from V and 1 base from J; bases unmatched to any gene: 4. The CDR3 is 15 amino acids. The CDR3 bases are TGTGCCAGTAGTTCCCCGGGAGGGAACACCGGGGAGCTGTTTTTT. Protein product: CASSSPGGNTGELFF.

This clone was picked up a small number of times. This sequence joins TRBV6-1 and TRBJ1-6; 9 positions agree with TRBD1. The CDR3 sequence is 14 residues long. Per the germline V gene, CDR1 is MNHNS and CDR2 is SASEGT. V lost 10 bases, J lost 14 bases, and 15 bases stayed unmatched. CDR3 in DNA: TGTGCCATCTTACTCCGGGACAGGGAGTTATCCCTCCACTTT. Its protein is CAILLRDRELSLHF.

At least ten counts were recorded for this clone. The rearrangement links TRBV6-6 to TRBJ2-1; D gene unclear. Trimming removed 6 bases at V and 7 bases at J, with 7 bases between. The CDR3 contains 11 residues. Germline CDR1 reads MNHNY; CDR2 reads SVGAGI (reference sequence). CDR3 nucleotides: TGTGCCAGCAGCCAGAGGAATGAGCAGTTCTTC. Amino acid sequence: CASSQRNEQFF.